These 24 T cell receptor beta chains were sequenced from one sample in a study of blood T cell repertoires in COVID-19. Method: immunoSEQ multiplex PCR; TCRdb's copy keeps in-frame clones and lacks some. The sample has approximately 37,000 clones, about 87% seen once. Sequencing used peripheral blood. These receptors came from a woman aged 70-85 years with acute or convalescent COVID-19.

Only one count was recorded for this clone. This chain joins TRBV3-1 (or the pseudogene TRBV3-2) and TRBJ2-1, with D unresolved. Trimming took off 5 bases at V and 4 bases at J, with 9 bases between the two ends. Germline V gene data show CDR1 as LGHDT and CDR2 as YNNKEL (reference sequence). The CDR3 loop spans 13 amino acids. DNA for the CDR3: TGTGCCAGCAGCGACCCGCGGTACAATGAGCAGTTCTTC. As protein: CASSDPRYNEQFF.

The chain links TRBV6-5 to TRBJ2-2; D ambiguous. This CDR3 is 16 amino acids long. V gave up 4 bases and J gave up 0 bases, with 12 bases separating them. Per germline, CDR1 MNHEY and CDR2 SVGAGI. CDR3 in DNA: TGTGCCAGCAGTTTCCAGACTCTTTCGAACACCGGGGAGCTGTTTTTT. Protein: CASSFQTLSNTGELFF.

J is TRBJ1-2 and V is TRBV28; 12 bases are shared with TRBD1. The V gene end was trimmed by 7 bases and the J gene end by 6 bases; junction bases not matched to a gene: 9. CDR3 length: 15 residues. In germline, CDR1 is MDHEN, CDR2 SYDVKM. In DNA form, the CDR3 reads TGTGCCAGCAAGACCGGCGGGACAGGGGGCGATGGCTACACCTTC. As protein: CASKTGGTGGDGYTF.

V gene TRBV7-2 combines with J gene TRBJ1-2, with 9 positions matching TRBD1. The CDR3 is 16 residues long. J lost 4 bases, V lost 5 bases, and 11 bases had no gene match. Germline CDR1 reads SGHTA; CDR2 reads FQGNSA. Here the CDR3 DNA reads TGTGCCAGCAGCCCAACAGGGGGCGTTGAGGCCTATGGCTACACCTTC. The encoded protein is CASSPTGGVEAYGYTF.

The chain recombines TRBV7-2 with TRBJ2-7; D gene ambiguous. Trimming shortened V by 4 bases and J by 0 bases, and 25 bases separated the two germline ends. CDR1 is SGHTA and CDR2 is FQGNSA in the germline V gene. This CDR3 has 19 amino acids. The CDR3 spells CASSSRPAYIKKSSYEQYV. CDR3 coding DNA: TGTGCCAGCAGCTCCAGGCCGGCCTATATAAAAAAAAGCTCCTACGAGCAGTACGTC.

The chain recombines TRBV4-3 with TRBJ2-6, with D maybe TRBD1 (6 bases). This CDR3 has 16 amino acids. V shed 3 bases and J shed 0 bases, with 9 bases lying between them. CDR1 is LGHNA, CDR2 YSLEER, per germline. The CDR3 sequence: CASSHPGASGANVLTF. The CDR3 DNA is TGCGCCAGCAGCCACCCAGGGGCCTCTGGGGCCAACGTCCTGACTTTC.

This clone was picked up one time. The rearrangement uses TRBV23-1 and TRBJ2-5, with TRBD1 matching 8 bases. TRBV23-1 is assigned to the ORF class and has an uncertain function. The J segment lost 3 bases and the V segment lost 4 bases, leaving 16 bases of the junction unmatched. CDR3 length equals 18 residues. DNA of the CDR3: TGCGCCAGCAGTCCCGGAGCAGGGGGCGTCCTCTGTAAAGAGACCCAGTACTTC. It yields the protein CASSPGAGGVLCKETQYF.

CDR3 DNA: TGTGCCAGCAGTGAACAGGGGGGCAATGAGCAGTTCTTC. It yields the protein CASSEQGGNEQFF. This sequence joins TRBV2 and TRBJ2-1, with a possible D match to TRBD1 (7 bases). The CDR3 spans 13 residues. Trimming stripped 2 bases from V and 6 bases from J, with 8 bases between. Germline CDR1 reads SNHLY; CDR2 reads FYNNEI.

For this clone: The germline gene is not matched at one end of the junction; a read error may be the cause. The chain joins TRBV7-7 to TRBJ2-5; 11 bases map to TRBD2. The CDR3 consists of 16 residues. Per the germline V gene, CDR1 is SSHAT and CDR2 is FNYEAQ (reference sequence). CDR3 sequence reads: CASSLVELAGEETQYF. In DNA, the CDR3 is TGTGCTAGCAGCTTAGTGGAACTAGCGGGAGAAGAGACCCAGTACTTC. Full variable domain (remainder filled in from reference TRBV7-7 and TRBJ2-5): GAGVSQSPRYKVTKRGQDVTLRCDPISSHATLYWYQQALGQGPEFLTYFNYEAQPDKSGLPSDRFSAERPEGSISTLTIQRTEQRDSAMYRCASSLVELAGEETQYFGPGTRLLVL.

The chain uses TRBV5-1 and TRBJ1-2, with TRBD1 matching 10 bases. The germline CDR1 and CDR2 sequences are SGHRS and YFSETQ. The CDR3 covers 17 residues. The V and J ends lost 4 bases and 6 bases, in that order; junction bases with no gene match: 15. The CDR3 loop is CASSAPGSSGQGNGYTF. CDR3 nucleotides: TGCGCCAGCAGCGCCCCCGGCTCCTCGGGACAGGGGAATGGCTACACCTTC.

The chain joins TRBV28 to TRBJ2-3; 9 nucleotides match TRBD2. The CDR3 covers 16 residues. After removal of 5 bases from V and 4 bases from J, the junction contained 10 bases not matched to a gene. Germline V gene sequence: CDR1 MDHEN, CDR2 SYDVKM. This chain's CDR3 is CASSHLGGGAPDTQYF. The CDR3 coding sequence is TGTGCCAGCAGTCACCTGGGCGGGGGGGCCCCAGATACGCAGTATTTT.

The chain couples TRBV7-3 to TRBJ2-3; 8 bases line up with TRBD2. Germline assignment: CDR1 SGHTA and CDR2 FQGTGA. This CDR3 contains 14 residues. V shed 7 bases and J 1 base; nucleotides not matched to a gene: 4. Here the CDR3 reads CASTSGGRTDTQYF. Here the CDR3 DNA reads TGTGCCAGCACCAGCGGGGGCCGCACAGATACGCAGTATTTT.

DNA for the CDR3: TGTGCCAGCAGCTTAGATCAGGGCCCCACAGATACGCAGTATTTT. Protein: CASSLDQGPTDTQYF. The chain uses TRBV7-8 and TRBJ2-3; D possibly corresponds to TRBD1 (5 bases). The CDR3 loop spans 15 amino acids. CDR1 SGHVS and CDR2 FQNEAQ come from the germline V gene. Trimming took 1 base from V and 2 from J, leaving 10 bases between them.

In DNA, the CDR3 is TGTGCCAGCAGCCGGACTACTAGCGGCCAAGAGACCCAGTACTTC. Its protein product is CASSRTTSGQETQYF. The chain carries TRBV6-5 and TRBJ2-5, with 8 bases matching TRBD2. This CDR3 contains 15 residues. Germline CDR1 and CDR2: MNHEY and SVGAGI. Losses at the gene ends were 6 bases for V and 1 base for J; bases not matched to a gene: 7.

V and J are TRBV9 and TRBJ2-2, with D possibly being TRBD1 (5 bases). CDR3 length equals 16 residues. V lost 6 bases and J 0 bases, leaving 15 bases between the germline ends. CDR1 SGDLS and CDR2 YYNGEE come from the germline V gene. The CDR3: CASIPGQIANTGELFF. Here the CDR3 DNA reads TGTGCCAGCATCCCAGGGCAGATCGCGAACACCGGGGAGCTGTTTTTT.

This sequence joins TRBV18 and TRBJ2-1, with TRBD1 identical over 7 bases. The junction had 14 bases not matched to a gene; V was cut back by 6 bases and J by 9 bases. The germline CDR1 and CDR2 sequences are KGHSH and LQKENI. This CDR3 region has 15 residues. The CDR3 here is CASSPPGQTSGEQFF. Written as DNA, the CDR3 is TGTGCCAGCTCGCCGCCGGGACAGACTTCAGGTGAGCAGTTCTTC.

V usage is TRBV5-1 and J usage is TRBJ1-1, with D possibly matching TRBD1 (5 bases). The V gene lost 2 bases and the J gene lost 4 bases, with 15 bases spanning the gap. This CDR3 is built from 15 residues. Germline CDR1 reads SGHRS; CDR2 reads YFSETQ. The CDR3 bases are TGCGCCAGCAGCTTAGGATTCGGGGGAAGCACTGAAGCTTTCTTT. Protein product: CASSLGFGGSTEAFF. Drawing the rest from reference TRBV5-1 and TRBJ1-1, the complete variable domain is KAGVTQTPRYLIKTRGQQVTLSCSPISGHRSVSWYQQTPGQGLQFLFEYFSETQRNKGNFPGRFSGRQFSNSRSEMNVSTLELGDSALYLCASSLGFGGSTEAFFGQGTRLTVV.

The chain couples TRBV24-1 to TRBJ2-6, with 8 bases lining up with TRBD1. CDR1 and CDR2 from the germline V gene are KGHDR and SFDVKD. CDR3 length equals 17 residues. V was pared by 4 bases and J by 3 bases, with 7 bases of the junction left unmatched. The CDR3 region has the DNA TGTGCCACCAGTGAACCTACAGGGGGTGGTGGGGCCAACGTCCTGACTTTC. Encoded protein: CATSEPTGGGGANVLTF.

The genes are TRBV30 and TRBJ1-2; weak D call: TRBD1 (6 bases). This CDR3 contains 14 residues. Germline loops: CDR1 GTSNPN, CDR2 SVGIG (reference sequence). The V end was cut by 5 bases, the J end by 7 bases, with 20 bases between. This chain's CDR3 is CAWEGERGAFGYTF. CDR3 nucleotide sequence: TGTGCCTGGGAGGGGGAGCGGGGGGCGTTTGGCTACACCTTC.

The chain employs TRBV4-2 and TRBJ1-1; weak D call: TRBD1 (6 bases). The CDR3 consists of 11 residues. CDR1 is LGHNA, CDR2 YNFKEQ, per germline. Trimming shortened V by 2 bases and J by 10 bases, and 8 bases separated the two germline ends. The CDR3 is CASSQQGIAFF. CDR3 sequence (DNA): TGTGCCAGCAGCCAACAGGGGATAGCTTTCTTT.

A note on this clone: Other DNA sequences in the same sample also yield this CDR3. CDR3 sequence: CASSGQREGYNEQFF. The CDR3 DNA reads TGTGCCAGCAGCGGGCAGCGGGAGGGTTACAATGAGCAGTTCTTC. The V gene is TRBV9, the J gene TRBJ2-1, with 10 bases identical to TRBD2. V dropped 3 bases and J dropped 4; count of bases not matched to a gene: 4. Germline V gene sequence: CDR1 SGDLS, CDR2 YYNGEE. CDR3 length equals 15 residues.

CDR3 region: CAWSIGGKTQYF. CDR3 DNA sequence: TGTGCCTGGAGTATTGGCGGAAAGACCCAGTACTTC. The V gene is TRBV30, the J gene TRBJ2-5; D gene ambiguous. This CDR3 comprises 12 residues. Trimming pared 2 bases from V and 6 bases from J, leaving 10 bases between. Germline V gene sequence: CDR1 GTSNPN, CDR2 SVGIG (reference sequence). The full variable domain, rest sourced from reference TRBV30 and TRBJ2-5, is SQTIHQWPATLVQPVGSPLSLECTVEGTSNPNLYWYRQAAGRGLQLLFYSVGIGQISSEVPQNLSASRPQDRQFILSSKKLLLSDSGFYLCAWSIGGKTQYFGPGTRLLVL.

The V and J genes are TRBV9 and TRBJ1-3; TRBD1 matches 8 bases. This CDR3 region has 16 residues. Germline V CDR1 and CDR2: SGDLS, YYNGEE. J was trimmed by 4 bases and V by 0 bases; bases with no gene match: 6. The CDR3 is CASSVAPTGVGNTIYF. CDR3 nucleotide sequence: TGTGCCAGCAGCGTAGCCCCGACAGGGGTCGGAAACACCATATATTTT.

The chain uses TRBV14 and TRBJ1-1; D gene unclear. V was pared by 1 base and J by 5 bases, with 2 bases between. In germline, CDR1 is SGHDN, CDR2 FVKESK. The CDR3 consists of 11 residues. The CDR3: CASSQVTEAFF. CDR3 bases: TGTGCCAGCAGCCAAGTAACTGAAGCTTTCTTT.